This T cell receptor (beta chain) came from a study of OX40 agonist ivuxolimab in advanced cancers. For the study at large: Patients were given ivuxolimab, an antibody that agonizes OX40 (CD134). The study reported partial responses in three patients: one hepatocellular carcinoma, two cutaneous melanoma. Patients were roughly 83% male with ages about 23 to 79, mean about 54. Study-level results: Expanded clones tended on average to be more numerous among CD8+ T cells than CD4+.

Data came from immunoSEQ multiplex PCR; TCRdb stores just in-frame clones and leaves some out. Found here are around 95,000 clones, about 90% of them singletons; the top ten hold roughly 0.17%. Turning to this clone: Its antigen is unknown.

V shed 0 bases and J shed 1 base, with 9 bases lying between them. The CDR3 sequence is 15 residues long. Germline loops: CDR1 SGHRS, CDR2 YFSETQ. The V call is TRBV5-1, the J call TRBJ2-3; D remains unclear. This sequence originates from an adult with an advanced solid tumor such as melanoma, head and neck, liver or kidney cancer. The sequences come from CD4+ or CD8+ T cells sorted from blood, collected in a trial of the OX40 agonist ivuxolimab. CDR3 bases: TGCGCCAGCAGCTTGGTTCTAATTGGCACAGATACGCAGTATTTT. Its protein is CASSLVLIGTDTQYF.